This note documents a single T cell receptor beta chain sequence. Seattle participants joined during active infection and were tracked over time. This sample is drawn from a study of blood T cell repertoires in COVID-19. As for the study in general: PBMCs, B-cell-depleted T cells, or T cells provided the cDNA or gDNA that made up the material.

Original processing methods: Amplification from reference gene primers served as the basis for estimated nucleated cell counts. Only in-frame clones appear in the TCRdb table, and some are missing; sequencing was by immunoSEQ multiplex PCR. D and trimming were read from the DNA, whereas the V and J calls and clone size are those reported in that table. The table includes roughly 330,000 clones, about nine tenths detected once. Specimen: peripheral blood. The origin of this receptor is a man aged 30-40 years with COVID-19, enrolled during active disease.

The CDR3 protein is CASSWGTGGYEQYF. The CDR3 DNA reads TGTGCCAGCAGCTGGGGGACAGGGGGGTACGAGCAGTACTTC. The chain is built from TRBV3-1 (or the pseudogene TRBV3-2) and TRBJ2-7, with 11 nucleotides matching TRBD1. The ends lost 5 bases at V and 4 bases at J; junction bases unmatched: 4. CDR1 and CDR2 (germline): LGHDT, YNNKEL (reference sequence). The CDR3 is made up of 14 amino acids.